These 27 T cell receptor beta chains were sequenced from one sample in a study of T cells in Graves' hyperthyroidism and ophthalmopathy. Researchers took RNA transcripts and amplified the TCR beta CDR3 regions from them. HTBI primers drove first-round RT-PCR of the TCR CDR3. TCRdb independently ran MiXCR on the multiplex PCR reads; one entry per CDR3 protein. The sample shows roughly 720,000 distinct CDR3 sequences, 17% of them seen only once. The specimen sequenced was blood. These receptor sequences come from a man in his fifties or sixties with Graves' hyperthyroidism.

Points on this clonotype: The germline gene is not matched at one end of the junction; a read error may be the cause. The V and J genes are TRBV19 and TRBJ1-1; no clear D gene. The CDR3 covers 13 residues. CDR1 is LNHDA, CDR2 SQIVND, per germline (reference sequence). The CDR3 bases are TGTGCCAGTAGTATAGGCCAGAACACTGAAGCTTACTTT. Its protein product is CASSIGQNTEAYF.

The rearrangement links TRBV20-1 to TRBJ2-1; D possibly corresponds to TRBD1 (5 bases). The CDR3 loop spans 15 amino acids. Germline V CDR1 and CDR2: DFQATT, SNEGSKA (reference sequence). CDR3 sequence reads: CSSRETGISYNEQFF. The CDR3 DNA reads as TGCAGCAGTAGGGAAACAGGTATCTCCTACAATGAGCAGTTCTTC.

This clonotype was picked up many times. The chain joins TRBV6-2 or TRBV6-3 to TRBJ2-2; 10 bases agree with TRBD2. Germline loops: CDR1 MNHEY, CDR2 SVGEGT. The length of the CDR3 is 16 residues. Germline trimming cut 2 bases from V and 4 bases from J; bases unmatched to any gene: 4. In DNA form, the CDR3 reads TGTGCCAGCAGTTACGGGGGACTAGCGATCACCGGGGAGCTGTTTTTT. Translation: CASSYGGLAITGELFF.

This clonotype was observed a handful of times. The rearrangement joins TRBV28 to TRBJ1-2; D is possibly TRBD1 (6 bases). The CDR3 is 15 amino acids. Trimming stripped 5 bases from V and 5 bases from J, with 18 bases between. Germline CDR1 reads MDHEN; CDR2 reads SYDVKM. The chain's CDR3 is CASSPAGGARYGYTF. Here the CDR3 DNA reads TGTGCCAGCAGTCCCGCCGGGGGGGCTCGGTATGGCTACACCTTC.

This clonotype was recorded at least ten times. Here the CDR3 DNA reads TGTGCCAGCTCACCAAGGGACAGCGAAGGCTACACCTTC. It specifies CASSPRDSEGYTF. V and J are TRBV18 and TRBJ1-2; the match to TRBD1 covers 7 bases. Germline values: CDR1 KGHSH, CDR2 LQKENI. The CDR3 spans 13 residues. The V gene end was trimmed by 2 bases and the J gene end by 8 bases; junction bases not matched to a gene: 5.

In regard to this clonotype: A read error is possible here, since a much larger clone lies one base away. V gene TRBV6-5 combines with J gene TRBJ1-1, with D tentatively TRBD1 (5 bases). This CDR3 is 14 amino acids long. The germline V gene encodes CDR1 MNHEY and CDR2 SVGAGI. The CDR3 protein is CASSLRTGPTEALF. CDR3 in DNA: TGTGCCAGCAGTCTACGGACGGGGCCGACTGAAGCTTTATTT.

This chain links TRBV7-9 with TRBJ2-1; 12 bases are a match to TRBD2. Germline-derived CDR1 and CDR2 are SEHNR and FQNEAQ (reference sequence). The V and J ends lost 6 bases and 4 bases, in that order; junction bases with no gene match: 10. This CDR3 has 17 residues. CDR3 sequence: CASRRPRTSGEYNEQFF. The CDR3 coding sequence is TGTGCCAGCAGGCGCCCACGGACTAGCGGGGAGTACAATGAGCAGTTCTTC.

This clonotype was seen repeatedly, ten times or more. This chain joins TRBV6-2 or TRBV6-3 and TRBJ2-3, with TRBD2 matching 9 bases. V lost 7 bases and J lost 6; bases outside the gene matches: 11. The CDR3 length is 15 residues. Germline V lookup: CDR1 MNHEY, CDR2 SVGEGT. The CDR3 sequence is CASNLAGAVVDTQYF. CDR3 nucleotide sequence: TGTGCCAGCAATTTAGCGGGAGCTGTAGTGGATACGCAGTATTTT.

The rearrangement uses TRBV19 and TRBJ2-1, with 9 bases aligning to TRBD2. The length of the CDR3 is 14 residues. The J segment lost 5 bases and the V segment lost 4 bases, leaving 3 bases of the junction unmatched. CDR1 LNHDA and CDR2 SQIVND come from the germline V gene (reference sequence). The CDR3, as DNA: TGTGCCAGTAGTAGGACTAGCGCTGACAATGAGCAGTTCTTC. It codes for CASSRTSADNEQFF.

This clonotype was observed a handful of times. CDR3 DNA sequence: TGTGCCAGCAGTTTGGCGGGAAAGGGCACCGGGGAGCTGTTTTTT. Translating gives CASSLAGKGTGELFF. The chain links TRBV27 to TRBJ2-2; D perhaps matches TRBD2 (6 bases). Trimming shortened V by 3 bases and J by 4 bases, and 12 bases separated the two germline ends. Germline CDR1 is MNHEY and CDR2 is SMNVEV (reference sequence). The CDR3 runs to 15 residues.

This clonotype was recorded many times. The chain has TRBV27 and TRBJ2-6; no reliable D call. In germline, CDR1 is MNHEY, CDR2 SMNVEV (reference sequence). Trimming stripped 1 base from V and 1 base from J, with 8 bases between. This CDR3 has 16 residues. In DNA, the CDR3 is TGTGCCAGCAGTTTATATGGTTGGTCTGGGGCCAACGTCCTGACTTTC. Amino acids: CASSLYGWSGANVLTF. Using reference TRBV27 and TRBJ2-6 for the parts outside the CDR3, the full variable domain is EAQVTQNPRYLITVTGKKLTVTCSQNMNHEYMSWYRQDPGLGLRQIYYSMNVEVTDKGDVPEGYKVSRKEKRNFPLILESPSPNQTSLYFCASSLYGWSGANVLTFGAGSRLTVL.

This clonotype showed up many times. The chain recombines TRBV10-3 with TRBJ2-3; no reliable D call. The V end lost 6 bases, the J end lost 5 bases, and 12 bases lay between the germline ends. CDR1 is ENHRY and CDR2 is SYGVKD in the germline V gene. The CDR3 has 13 residues. The CDR3 bases are TGTGCCATCAGGCGAGGACCACAAGATACGCAGTATTTT. This encodes CAIRRGPQDTQYF.

The gene calls are TRBV7-9 and TRBJ1-2; no firm D call. With 3 bases removed from V and 3 bases from J, the gap between germline ends came to 20 bases. The CDR3 is made up of 17 amino acids. Germline V CDR1 and CDR2: SEHNR, FQNEAQ (reference sequence). CDR3 protein: CASSFPSGTSWDYGYTF. As DNA, the CDR3 is TGTGCCAGCAGCTTTCCATCCGGCACATCATGGGACTATGGCTACACCTTC.

This clonotype was seen at least ten times. This chain connects TRBV27 to TRBJ1-5; D is uncertain. The germline CDR1 and CDR2 sequences are MNHEY and SMNVEV (reference sequence). V was trimmed by 2 bases and J by 9 bases, leaving 20 bases between them. This CDR3 comprises 16 residues. CDR3 sequence: CASSLERPGTAGPQHF. DNA for the CDR3: TGTGCCAGCAGTTTAGAGCGTCCAGGCACTGCGGGGCCCCAGCATTTT.

The genes are TRBV6-1 and TRBJ2-7; 9 bases agree with TRBD1. J was trimmed by 6 bases and V by 4 bases; bases with no gene match: 10. This CDR3 is 15 amino acids long. CDR1 MNHNS and CDR2 SASEGT come from the germline V gene. The CDR3 protein is CASSASGTGNLEQYF. CDR3 nucleotides: TGTGCCAGCAGTGCCTCCGGGACAGGGAATCTCGAGCAGTACTTC.

This clonotype was seen a few times. The chain employs TRBV28 and TRBJ2-1; D possibly corresponds to TRBD2 (5 bases). V was trimmed by 5 bases and J by 9 bases, leaving 17 bases between them. CDR1 MDHEN and CDR2 SYDVKM come from the germline V gene. CDR3 length equals 14 residues. This CDR3 is CASSVTSVAGEQFF. Written as DNA, the CDR3 is TGTGCCAGCAGTGTCACTAGTGTTGCGGGTGAGCAGTTCTTC.

This chain links TRBV19 with TRBJ2-2; D may be TRBD2 (5 bases). The CDR3 extends over 15 amino acids. V was cut by 1 base and J by 6 bases, with 12 bases left in between. In germline, CDR1 is LNHDA, CDR2 SQIVND (reference sequence). The CDR3 loop reads CASSIVAGGSGELFF. The CDR3 DNA reads as TGTGCCAGTAGTATAGTTGCGGGTGGTTCCGGGGAGCTGTTTTTT.

The V gene is TRBV18, the J gene TRBJ2-3; D ambiguous. The CDR3 contains 12 residues. Germline CDR1 and CDR2: KGHSH and LQKENI. V was trimmed by 3 bases and J by 6 bases, leaving 7 bases between them. CDR3 loop: CASSPTRDTQYF. Here the CDR3 DNA reads TGTGCCAGCTCACCCACGAGGGATACGCAGTATTTT.

The table lists this clonotype with many counts. This chain uses TRBV6-1 with TRBJ2-7, with D unresolved. The CDR3 is made up of 13 amino acids. CDR1 and CDR2 from the germline V gene are MNHNS and SASEGT. V was shortened by 7 bases and J by 0 bases, with 10 bases between the two germline ends. CDR3 coding DNA: TGTGCCAGCATGGTGGACCACTCCTACGAGCAGTACTTC. Translation gives CASMVDHSYEQYF.

This clonotype was observed many times. The chain is built from TRBV11-2 and TRBJ2-1, with 9 bases aligning to TRBD2. V was pared by 0 bases and J by 2 bases, with 5 bases of the junction left unmatched. The CDR3 spans 17 residues. CDR1 and CDR2 (germline): SGHAT, FQNNGV. The CDR3 nucleotides are TGTGCCAGCAGCTTAGATAGGACTAGCGCACCCTACAATGAGCAGTTCTTC. This encodes CASSLDRTSAPYNEQFF.

This clonotype was observed many times. This chain uses TRBV27 with TRBJ1-1; weak D call: TRBD1 (5 bases). CDR1 is MNHEY, CDR2 SMNVEV, per germline (reference sequence). The CDR3 extends over 12 amino acids. The V gene lost 3 bases and the J gene lost 9 bases, with 11 bases spanning the gap. CDR3 protein: CASSFVRGKAFF. For the CDR3, the DNA is TGTGCCAGCAGTTTCGTTCGGGGCAAAGCTTTCTTT.

This clonotype was counted only a few times. The rearrangement links TRBV7-9 to TRBJ1-4; no firm D call. Germline values: CDR1 SEHNR, CDR2 FQNEAQ (reference sequence). V dropped 1 base and J dropped 10 bases, with 10 bases sitting between them. The CDR3 is 13 residues long. CDR3 loop: CASSLEEDLKLFF. CDR3 sequence (DNA): TGTGCCAGCAGCTTAGAGGAGGACCTAAAACTGTTTTTT.

V usage is TRBV30 and J usage is TRBJ1-2; 10 bases line up with TRBD1. The CDR3 has 14 residues. CDR1 GTSNPN and CDR2 SVGIG come from the germline V gene (reference sequence). After removal of 2 bases from V and 7 bases from J, the junction contained 7 bases not matched to a gene. The DNA for the CDR3 is TGTGCCTGGAGTAAACCGGGACAGGGGCCTGGCTACACCTTC. Protein product: CAWSKPGQGPGYTF.

The chain links TRBV29-1 to TRBJ1-1; no reliable D call. V was shortened by 3 bases and J by 4 bases, with 15 bases between the two germline ends. The CDR3 runs 14 residues. CDR1 and CDR2 from the germline V gene are SQVTM and ANQGSEA. The CDR3 sequence is CSVDVPGRSTEAFF. The CDR3 nucleotides are TGCAGCGTTGACGTTCCGGGCAGGAGCACTGAAGCTTTCTTT.

This clonotype was seen ten or more times. The rearrangement uses TRBV6-1 and TRBJ2-5; TRBD2 aligns across 12 bases. Germline CDR1 reads MNHNS; CDR2 reads SASEGT. The length of the CDR3 is 16 residues. J lost 5 bases, V lost 5 bases, and 9 bases had no gene match. This chain's CDR3 is CASSTPTSGRRETQYF. DNA of the CDR3: TGTGCCAGCAGTACCCCGACTAGCGGGAGACGGGAGACCCAGTACTTC.

This clonotype occurred a few times. The rearrangement links TRBV29-1 to TRBJ2-1, with TRBD2 matching over 12 bases. Germline CDR1 is SQVTM and CDR2 is ANQGSEA. V shed 7 bases, J shed 3 bases, and the junction held 10 bases outside the gene matches. The CDR3 runs to 16 residues. The CDR3 nucleotides are TGCAGCGCCCAAGTCCCTAGCGGGAGGGACTACAATGAGCAGTTCTTC. Amino acids: CSAQVPSGRDYNEQFF.

The CDR3 reads CASSYGGRGFAGELFF. The DNA of the CDR3 is TGTGCCAGCAGTTATGGGGGGAGGGGGTTCGCCGGGGAGCTGTTTTTT. The gene calls are TRBV6-2 or TRBV6-3 and TRBJ2-2; D is possibly TRBD2 (7 bases). The germline V gene has CDR1 MNHEY and CDR2 SVGEGT. The CDR3 covers 16 residues. Trimming pared 3 bases from V and 6 bases from J, leaving 17 bases between.